Each of the 14 T cell receptor beta chains below was sequenced from the same sample in a study of PD-L1 blockade in urothelial cancer. Profiled with immunoSEQ multiplex PCR; TCRdb holds only in-frame clones, not every one. Of some 120,000 clones in the sample, approximately 90% are singletons; the top ten hold roughly 1.7%. As for time point: peripheral blood 6 weeks after treatment start. This specimen was PBMCs, taken around atezolizumab (anti-PD-L1) treatment. Receptors were obtained from a man between 60 and 70 years old with urothelial cancer.

This clone has just one count. This chain joins TRBV7-2 and TRBJ2-2; 8 nucleotides match TRBD1. Germline V gene lookup returns CDR1 SGHTA and CDR2 FQGNSA. After removal of 7 bases from V and 6 bases from J, the junction contained 7 bases not matched to a gene. This CDR3 spans 14 amino acids. The CDR3 sequence: CASNSGGSAGELFF. The CDR3 DNA follows: TGTGCCAGCAACTCAGGGGGCTCGGCCGGGGAGCTGTTTTTT.

In its sample, this clone was seen a few times. This chain connects TRBV18 to TRBJ2-1; perhaps TRBD2 as D (6 bases). The V and J ends lost 3 bases and 7 bases respectively, with 16 bases between them. Germline V gives CDR1 KGHSH, CDR2 LQKENI. This CDR3 spans 15 amino acids. The CDR3 nucleotides read TGTGCCAGCTCACCGGAAATAGCGGCCTCTAATGAGCAGTTCTTC. Its translation: CASSPEIAASNEQFF. The variable domain in full, completed from reference TRBV18 and TRBJ2-1, reads NAGVMQNPRHLVRRRGQEARLRCSPMKGHSHVYWYRQLPEEGLKFMVYLQKENIIDESGMPKERFSAEFPKEGPSILRIQQVVRGDSAAYFCASSPEIAASNEQFFGPGTRLTVL.

This chain connects TRBV10-2 to TRBJ2-3; 8 positions agree with TRBD2. Losses at the gene ends were 2 bases for V and 3 bases for J; bases not matched to a gene: 1. CDR1 and CDR2 from the germline V gene are WSHSY and SAAADI. The CDR3 extends over 14 amino acids. The CDR3 sequence is CASSERGGTDTQYF. CDR3 coding DNA: TGCGCCAGCAGTGAGCGGGGGGGTACAGATACGCAGTATTTT.

The chain couples TRBV6-5 to TRBJ1-1, with D tentatively TRBD1 (6 bases). Germline V CDR1 and CDR2: MNHEY, SVGAGI. The ends were cut back, 8 bases at V and 2 bases at J, with 18 bases in the middle. This CDR3 has 15 residues. CDR3 residues: CASARGASRNTEAFF. The CDR3 nucleotides are TGTGCCAGCGCCAGGGGCGCGAGTAGAAACACTGAAGCTTTCTTT.

The genes are TRBV4-2 and TRBJ1-5; D possibly corresponds to TRBD1 (5 bases). Germline V gene lookup returns CDR1 LGHNA and CDR2 YNFKEQ. V was cut by 2 bases and J by 2 bases, with 10 bases left in between. The CDR3 is 15 residues long. The CDR3, as DNA: TGTGCCAGCAGCCAATCAGACAGCGGCAATCAGCCCCAGCATTTT. Translating gives CASSQSDSGNQPQHF.

The chain has TRBV19 and TRBJ1-2, with a possible D match to TRBD1 (5 bases). The germline gives CDR1 LNHDA, CDR2 SQIVND (reference sequence). This CDR3 has 14 residues. V was clipped by 7 bases and J by 1 base, with 13 bases between them. The CDR3 DNA reads TGTGCCAGTAATAATATCGACAGTAACTATGGCTACACCTTC. Translation gives CASNNIDSNYGYTF.

The chain combines TRBV27 with TRBJ1-5, with 7 bases fitting TRBD1. Germline values: CDR1 MNHEY, CDR2 SMNVEV (reference sequence). V lost 1 base, J lost 3 bases, and 3 bases stayed unmatched. The length of the CDR3 is 15 residues. The CDR3 DNA reads as TGTGCCAGCAGTTTATTGGGACAGCACAATCAGCCCCAGCATTTT. Translating it yields CASSLLGQHNQPQHF.

The rearrangement uses TRBV5-5 and TRBJ2-1, with D possibly being TRBD2 (6 bases). The CDR3 extends over 15 amino acids. The germline V gene encodes CDR1 SGHKS and CDR2 YYEKEE (reference sequence). The V end lost 3 bases, the J end lost 4 bases, and 14 bases lay between the germline ends. CDR3 amino acids: CASSWEAPKYNEQFF. The DNA of the CDR3 is TGTGCCAGCAGCTGGGAGGCGCCCAAGTACAATGAGCAGTTCTTC.

The rearrangement links TRBV7-9 to TRBJ1-5, with D unresolved. The CDR3 length is 13 residues. The germline CDR1 and CDR2 sequences are SEHNR and FQNEAQ (reference sequence). Trimming shortened V by 1 base and J by 7 bases, and 8 bases separated the two germline ends. The CDR3 sequence: CASSLGGMQPQHF. In nucleotides, the CDR3 is TGTGCCAGCAGCTTAGGAGGGATGCAGCCCCAGCATTTT.

The V and J genes are TRBV29-1 and TRBJ2-5; TRBD1 matches at 7 bases. Germline CDR1 is SQVTM and CDR2 is ANQGSEA. This CDR3 spans 11 amino acids. V lost 6 bases, J lost 4 bases, and 2 bases stayed unmatched. Here the CDR3 DNA reads TGCAGCGTCCCAGGGGGAGAGACCCAGTACTTC. Translated: CSVPGGETQYF.

This rearrangement joins TRBV11-2 to TRBJ2-7; weak D call: TRBD1 (6 bases). Trimming cost V 4 bases and J 7 bases, with 17 bases left between them. Per the germline V gene, CDR1 is SGHAT and CDR2 is FQNNGV. The CDR3 covers 14 residues. CDR3 coding DNA: TGTGCCAGCAGCTATGGGGGCCCACCGGGGGAGCAGTACTTC. Translated, it gives CASSYGGPPGEQYF.

A single count supports this clone. V and J are TRBV28 and TRBJ2-3; TRBD2 is a possible D gene (6 bases). The V gene's germline CDR1 is MDHEN and CDR2 SYDVKM. The CDR3 runs 14 residues. Trimming left V 6 bases short and J 2 bases short, with 12 bases between. Here the CDR3 DNA reads TGTGCCAGCAGCCCGGGACTTCACACAGATACGCAGTATTTT. Its protein product is CASSPGLHTDTQYF.

This chain uses TRBV2 with TRBJ2-7; D is uncertain. Trimming removed 6 bases from V and 1 base from J, with 7 bases in between. CDR3 length: 12 amino acids. CDR1 and CDR2 from the germline V gene are SNHLY and FYNNEI. The CDR3 coding sequence is TGTGCCAGCAGCGAGCCTTCCTACGAGCAGTACTTC. As protein: CASSEPSYEQYF.

The chain has TRBV28 and TRBJ2-7, with 9 bases that match TRBD2. The ends lost 6 bases at V and 2 bases at J; junction bases unmatched: 8. The CDR3 is 15 amino acids. Germline V gives CDR1 MDHEN, CDR2 SYDVKM. The CDR3 DNA follows: TGTGCCAGCAGCCCCGTGGCTAGCGGGACCTACGAGCAGTACTTC. This translates into CASSPVASGTYEQYF.